This entry describes one T cell receptor (beta chain). This sample stems from a study of blood T cell repertoires in COVID-19. This CDR3 region has 17 residues. V was shortened by 3 bases and J by 2 bases, with 17 bases between the two germline ends. Germline V lookup: CDR1 LNHDA, CDR2 SQIVND (reference sequence). Authors' data handling: Reference gene primer amplification gave nucleated cell count estimates. Produced via immunoSEQ multiplex PCR; TCRdb's table is partial and in-frame only. V, J and clone size reflect that table, while D and trimming were determined from the DNA. This sample has under 100,000 clones; roughly nine tenths occur once, and the top ten carry about 4.9%. While infection was still active, Seattle patients were enrolled and then followed longitudinally.

This clonotype was sampled from a man aged 55 to 69 with COVID-19, enrolled during active disease. The sample comprised peripheral blood. This rearrangement joins TRBV19 to TRBJ1-5; possible D gene TRBD1, 5 bases. CDR3 coding DNA: TGTGCCAGTAGTATCGGGGGAACAACGGAGGGCAATCAGCCCCAGCATTTT. Amino acid sequence: CASSIGGTTEGNQPQHF.